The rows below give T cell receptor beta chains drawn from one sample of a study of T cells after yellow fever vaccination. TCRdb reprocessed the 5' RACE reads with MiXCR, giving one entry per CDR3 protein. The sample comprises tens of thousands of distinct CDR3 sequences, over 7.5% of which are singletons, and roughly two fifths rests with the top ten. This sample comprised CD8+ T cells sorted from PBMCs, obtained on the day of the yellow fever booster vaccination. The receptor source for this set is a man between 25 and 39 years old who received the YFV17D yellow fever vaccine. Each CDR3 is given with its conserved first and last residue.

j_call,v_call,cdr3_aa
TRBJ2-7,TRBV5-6,CASSAERENLSYEQYF
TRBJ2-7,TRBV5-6,CASSTGGPEQYF
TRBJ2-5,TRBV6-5,CASSYSSVVDGETQYF
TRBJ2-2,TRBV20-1,CSAIDQERTGELFF
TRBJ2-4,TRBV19,CASSIPTEPDGDIQYF
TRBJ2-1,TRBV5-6,CASSLVGSGTFNEQFF
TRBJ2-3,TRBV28,CASRVQGDTQYF
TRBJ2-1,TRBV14,CASSQAGGWSYNEQFF
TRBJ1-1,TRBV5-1,CASSLSSTEAFF
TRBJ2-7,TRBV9,CASSPRYTSYEQYF
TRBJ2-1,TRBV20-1,CSAPPLASSYNEQFF
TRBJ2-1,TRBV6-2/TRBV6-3,CASSSAWTRESDEQFF
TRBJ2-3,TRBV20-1,CSARDRWGGTTRSTDTQYF
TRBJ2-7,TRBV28,CASSWTTDSSYEQYF
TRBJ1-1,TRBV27,CASGSGHAEAFF
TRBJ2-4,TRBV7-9,CASSLDRAGIQYF
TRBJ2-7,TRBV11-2,CASSLGALSYEQYF
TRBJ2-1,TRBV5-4,CASSLGTSDLYNEQFF
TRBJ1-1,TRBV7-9,CASSPGQGNFTEAFF
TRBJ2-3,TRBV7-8,CASSMATGGSTDTQYF
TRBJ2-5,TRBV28,CASSKHDWLAPETQYF
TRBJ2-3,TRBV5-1,CASSWTGGYVDTQYF
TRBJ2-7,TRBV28,CASGDRGDVSYEQYF
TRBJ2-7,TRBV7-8,CASSLGGTYEQYF
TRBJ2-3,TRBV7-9,CASSLGGGQSTDTQYF
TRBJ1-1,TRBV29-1,CSVEFSGVNTEAFF
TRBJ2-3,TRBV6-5,CASSYGFAGGQETDTQYF
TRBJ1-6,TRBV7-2,CASSPEVTRPYNSPLHF
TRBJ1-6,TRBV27,CASSFGAANSPLHF
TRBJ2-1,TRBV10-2,CAVAGLAWNEQFF
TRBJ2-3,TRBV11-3,CASSLSESTDTQYF
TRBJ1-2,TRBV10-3,CAISESQGTYTF
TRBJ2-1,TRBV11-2,CASSLQWDSYNEQFF
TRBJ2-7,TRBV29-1,CSVLGGKYLEQYF
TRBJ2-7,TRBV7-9,CASSLAGGAYEQYF
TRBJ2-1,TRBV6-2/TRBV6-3,CASSGATSVPYNEQFF
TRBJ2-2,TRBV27,CASSLPSNTGELFF
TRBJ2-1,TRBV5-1,CASSLGGLEGLQNEQFF
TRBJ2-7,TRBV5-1,CASSLPAYEQYF
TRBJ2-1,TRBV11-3,CASSKKRLGGVNEQFF
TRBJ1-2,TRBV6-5,CASSSRDSPNYGYTF
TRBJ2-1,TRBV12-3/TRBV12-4,CASSFRSSYNEQFF
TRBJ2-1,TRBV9,CASSPRIEVRGDNEQFF